Shown below are 15 T cell receptor beta chains from a single sample sequenced in a study of CD8+CD57+ T cells in acquired aplastic anemia. It was genomic DNA that served as the template for profiling TCR beta VDJ and CDR3. TCRdb passed the reads through MiXCR, listing each CDR3 protein once. The sample consists of about 210,000 distinct CDR3 sequences, approximately 60% of them appearing once. Specimen: sorted CD4+, CD8+, or CD8+CD57+ T cells (not recorded which) from PBMCs. The receptors derive from a human donor in good health.

The chain carries TRBV20-1 and TRBJ1-2, with D tentatively TRBD1 (6 bases). There are 18 residues in the CDR3. Germline V gene sequence: CDR1 DFQATT, CDR2 SNEGSKA (reference sequence). V was cut by 1 base and J by 2 bases, with 23 bases left in between. CDR3: CSARVDRRPGATNYGYTF. The DNA for the CDR3 is TGCAGTGCTAGAGTCGACCGCCGACCGGGGGCGACGAACTATGGCTACACCTTC.

In its sample, this clonotype was seen many times. V and J are TRBV20-1 and TRBJ2-2; 11 bases are a match to TRBD2. Germline V lookup: CDR1 DFQATT, CDR2 SNEGSKA (reference sequence). The CDR3 extends over 15 amino acids. Losses at the gene ends were 0 bases for V and 3 bases for J; bases not matched to a gene: 0. In DNA, the CDR3 is TGCAGTGCTAGAGATAGCGGGAGGGACACCGGGGAGCTGTTTTTT. Translated: CSARDSGRDTGELFF.

There are many counts of this clonotype. This chain links TRBV12-3 or TRBV12-4 with TRBJ2-3; 15 bases are shared with TRBD2. CDR3 size: 17 residues. V dropped 6 bases and J dropped 4; count of bases not matched to a gene: 8. The CDR3 DNA reads TGTGCCAGCAGCCTCATCGGACTAGCGGGGGGGTCAGATACGCAGTATTTT. It specifies CASSLIGLAGGSDTQYF.

The CDR3 DNA reads TGTGCCAGCAGCCAAAGGGCAGGGGGCGTGTTGGGGCCGTATGGCTACACCTTC. As protein: CASSQRAGGVLGPYGYTF. The chain employs TRBV16 and TRBJ1-2; 8 bases agree with TRBD1. V lost 2 bases and J lost 5; bases outside the gene matches: 16. Germline values: CDR1 KGHSY, CDR2 FQNENV. This CDR3 is built from 18 residues.

The gene calls are TRBV19 and TRBJ2-7; 7 bases match TRBD1. CDR3 length equals 14 residues. V dropped 2 bases and J dropped 3; count of bases not matched to a gene: 4. Germline loops: CDR1 LNHDA, CDR2 SQIVND (reference sequence). This CDR3 is CASSISDRYYEQYF. CDR3 DNA: TGTGCCAGTAGTATATCGGACAGGTACTACGAGCAGTACTTC.

This clonotype came up many times. The J gene is TRBJ2-1, the V gene TRBV6-2 or TRBV6-3, with 11 nucleotides matching TRBD2. This CDR3 contains 16 residues. Trimming took 4 bases from V and 4 from J; bases not matched to a gene: 6. Germline V CDR1 and CDR2: MNHEY, SVGEGT. CDR3 region: CASSWASGGTYNEQFF. The CDR3 DNA reads TGTGCCAGCAGTTGGGCTAGCGGGGGGACGTACAATGAGCAGTTCTTC.

Worth noting for this clonotype: Being one base from a much bigger clone, this may be a read error. Here the CDR3 reads CASRPQGFPSYEQHF. DNA of the CDR3: TGTGCCAGCAGGCCACAGGGGTTCCCCTCCTACGAGCAGCACTTC. The V call is TRBV6-5, the J call TRBJ2-7; 7 positions agree with TRBD1. Germline CDR1 is MNHEY and CDR2 is SVGAGI. The CDR3 sequence is 15 residues long.

The chain joins TRBV5-1 to TRBJ2-5; the match to TRBD2 covers 12 bases. The CDR3 totals 15 residues. Trimming cost V 1 base and J 8 bases; bases outside gene matches: 6. Germline V gene lookup returns CDR1 SGHRS and CDR2 YFSETQ. The CDR3 DNA sequence: TGCGCCAGCAGCTTGTTGGCTAGCGGGAGGGACACCCAGTACTTC. It specifies CASSLLASGRDTQYF.

The rearrangement uses TRBV5-1 and TRBJ2-7; 9 bases fit TRBD1. The trim removed 7 bases at V and 2 bases at J, leaving 13 bases unmatched. The CDR3 is 16 amino acids. Germline-derived CDR1 and CDR2 are SGHRS and YFSETQ. The CDR3 DNA follows: TGCGCCAGCTCATTAGAGGGGGGACAGGGTGCCTACGAGCAGTACTTC. Residues: CASSLEGGQGAYEQYF.

This clonotype showed up just a few times. The chain uses TRBV7-8 and TRBJ2-1; 7 nucleotides align to TRBD2. The CDR3 covers 13 residues. CDR1 and CDR2 from the germline V gene are SGHVS and FQNEAQ. The trim removed 5 bases at V and 8 bases at J, leaving 6 bases unmatched. This CDR3 is CASSRGGRYEQFF. In DNA, the CDR3 is TGTGCCAGCAGCCGCGGGGGTAGGTATGAGCAGTTCTTC.

The count of this clonotype is one. The chain is built from TRBV7-9 and TRBJ1-6; D ambiguous. V was trimmed by 4 bases and J by 8 bases, leaving 9 bases between them. This CDR3 is 13 amino acids long. The germline CDR1 and CDR2 sequences are SEHNR and FQNEAQ (reference sequence). CDR3 DNA: TGTGCCAGCAGCTCTTCGGGTGATTCACCCCTCCACTTT. Translation gives CASSSSGDSPLHF.

The count of this clonotype is one. The rearrangement links TRBV7-6 to TRBJ2-7, with D possibly TRBD2 on 6 matching bases. The CDR3 runs to 14 residues. Germline loops: CDR1 SGHVS, CDR2 FNYEAQ. The V gene lost 5 bases and the J gene lost 4 bases, with 15 bases spanning the gap. The DNA of the CDR3 is TGTGCCAGCAGCCAAGCAGGACTACTTTACGAGCAGTACTTC. Translating gives CASSQAGLLYEQYF.

V gene TRBV7-2 combines with J gene TRBJ1-2; 12 bases match TRBD1. The CDR3 runs 16 residues. V was clipped by 1 base and J by 6 bases; unmatched bases: 6. Germline V gives CDR1 SGHTA, CDR2 FQGNSA. This CDR3 reads CASSLGGTGGMNGYTF. Here the CDR3 DNA reads TGTGCCAGCAGCTTAGGGGGGACAGGGGGCATGAATGGCTACACCTTC.

The chain couples TRBV20-1 to TRBJ2-3; D not certain. This CDR3 spans 11 amino acids. Trimming stripped 5 bases from V and 5 bases from J, with 8 bases between. Germline loops: CDR1 DFQATT, CDR2 SNEGSKA (reference sequence). The DNA for the CDR3 is TGCAGTGCTGAGCCGAGAGATACGCAGTATTTT. Its translation is CSAEPRDTQYF.

With regard to this clonotype: One junction end disagrees with the germline gene, perhaps due to a read error. CDR3: CASSFTGGADGEPFF. In DNA, the CDR3 is TGTGCCAGCAGCTTCACAGGGGGCGCAGACGGGGAGCCGTTTTTT. The chain employs TRBV7-8 and TRBJ2-2, with 9 bases aligning to TRBD1. The CDR3 is 15 residues long. CDR1 and CDR2 from the germline V gene are SGHVS and FQNEAQ.